This T cell receptor beta chain was profiled in a study of naive and memory T cell subsets. Amplification of ligated cDNA took four PCR rounds with SP2 and nested alpha and beta constant primers. Reverse transcription of blood and skin TCR RNA was primed at alpha and beta constant regions. A single record per CDR3 protein comes from TCRdb applying MiXCR to the 5' RACE reads. The table has around 48,000 distinct CDR3 sequences, 4.7% seen once. The library had UMIs added by 3' ligation of an oligonucleotide to TCR cDNA. Adult healthy volunteers gave 2.5 ml peripheral blood for whole-blood RNA. Cells were not sorted; total RNA input targeted about 1 to 1000 ng. CDR1 and CDR2 (germline): LNHDA, SQIVND (reference sequence). The V gene end was trimmed by 5 bases and the J gene end by 0 bases; junction bases not matched to a gene: 13. The CDR3 is 18 amino acids. Study-wide findings and caveats: This RNA-based method may be sensitive to activation-related transcript changes.

A few counts support this clonotype. The antigen remains unidentified. The V and J genes are TRBV19 and TRBJ2-1; 7 nucleotides match TRBD1. The clonotype was recovered from a female donor in good health. CDR3 loop: CASSLQLQGPSSYNEQFF. For the CDR3, the DNA is TGTGCCAGTAGTCTCCAGTTACAGGGGCCGAGCTCCTACAATGAGCAGTTCTTC.